Listed below are T cell receptor beta chains from one sample, sequenced in a study of early stage breast cancer tumors. The data were produced by immunoSEQ multiplex PCR, yet TCRdb's version contains in-frame clones alone and is incomplete. Among 55,000 to 70,000 clones listed, more than 70% were seen once. The specimen sequenced was blood. These receptor sequences come from a person aged 40 to 49 with breast cancer. CDR3s include the opening cysteine and the closing phenylalanine or tryptophan. Each record gives: V gene, D gene, clone size, J gene, CDR3 DNA, CDR3 protein. A D gene is named only where the DNA matches it firmly. Where a row states a size, it is once, few, many or the class of an expanded clone; other rows omit it.

v_call: TRBV19; d_call: TRBD2; clone_size: .; j_call: TRBJ2-2; cdr3_nt: TGTGCCAGTACTCGGGGGGGCAACACCGGGGAGCTGTTTTTT; cdr3_aa: CASTRGGNTGELFF
v_call: TRBV19; d_call: .; clone_size: .; j_call: TRBJ1-5; cdr3_nt: TGTGCCAGTAGGCACGCGGGGCCCCAGCATTTT; cdr3_aa: CASRHAGPQHF
v_call: TRBV5-1; d_call: .; clone_size: .; j_call: TRBJ2-7; cdr3_nt: TGCGCCAGCAGCTTGGCCGCCGGGACTGGTCGGAACGAGCAGTACTTC; cdr3_aa: CASSLAAGTGRNEQYF
v_call: TRBV5-1; d_call: .; clone_size: .; j_call: TRBJ1-1; cdr3_nt: TGCGCCAGCAGCTTGGGGGCCGCGAACACTGAAGCTTTCTTT; cdr3_aa: CASSLGAANTEAFF
v_call: TRBV7-2; d_call: .; clone_size: .; j_call: TRBJ1-1; cdr3_nt: TGTGCCAGAAATCTTACAGGGAACACTGAAGCTTTCTTT; cdr3_aa: CARNLTGNTEAFF
v_call: TRBV7-8; d_call: .; clone_size: .; j_call: TRBJ2-1; cdr3_nt: TGTGCCAGCAGCTTAGAATTGCTGTATGAGCAGTTCTTC; cdr3_aa: CASSLELLYEQFF
v_call: TRBV19; d_call: .; clone_size: .; j_call: TRBJ2-1; cdr3_nt: TGTGCCAGTGACAAGGGGGTGCCCTACAATGAGCAGTTCTTC; cdr3_aa: CASDKGVPYNEQFF
v_call: TRBV11-2; d_call: .; clone_size: few; j_call: TRBJ1-5; cdr3_nt: TGTGCCAGCAGCCCGCCAGCGCGGACAGAACATTGTAGCAATCAGCCCCAGCATTTT; cdr3_aa: CASSPPARTEHCSNQPQHF
v_call: TRBV2; d_call: TRBD1; clone_size: .; j_call: TRBJ1-5; cdr3_nt: TGTGCCAGCAAGGGACAGGGGTTCGGCAATCAGCCCCAGCATTTT; cdr3_aa: CASKGQGFGNQPQHF
v_call: TRBV18; d_call: TRBD1; clone_size: .; j_call: TRBJ2-3; cdr3_nt: TGTGCCAGCTCACCGGACAGGGATTTAACAGATACGCAGTATTTT; cdr3_aa: CASSPDRDLTDTQYF
v_call: TRBV5-4; d_call: .; clone_size: .; j_call: TRBJ2-5; cdr3_nt: TGTGCCAGCAGCCTGGGACTTGAACAAGAGACCCAGTACTTC; cdr3_aa: CASSLGLEQETQYF
v_call: TRBV5-1; d_call: .; clone_size: .; j_call: TRBJ2-2; cdr3_nt: TGCGCCAGCAGCTCCGACCCGGGACGAAAAATGGGCGGGGAGCTGTTTTTT; cdr3_aa: CASSSDPGRKMGGELFF
v_call: TRBV28; d_call: .; clone_size: .; j_call: TRBJ1-5; cdr3_nt: TGTGCCAGCACCAGGGCGGGGGAGGGAAGCCCCCAGCATTTT; cdr3_aa: CASTRAGEGSPQHF
v_call: TRBV5-4; d_call: TRBD1; clone_size: .; j_call: TRBJ1-2; cdr3_nt: TGTGCCAGCAGCCCCCAACAGGGGCTGAACTATGGCTACACCTTC; cdr3_aa: CASSPQQGLNYGYTF
v_call: TRBV30; d_call: .; clone_size: .; j_call: TRBJ1-1; cdr3_nt: TGTGCCTGGACCCCATTACAGGGATGGGGCACTGAAGCTTTCTTT; cdr3_aa: CAWTPLQGWGTEAFF
v_call: TRBV28; d_call: .; clone_size: .; j_call: TRBJ2-7; cdr3_nt: TGTGCCAGCAGTCCACACCCTTCCTACGAGCAGTACTTC; cdr3_aa: CASSPHPSYEQYF
v_call: TRBV2; d_call: .; clone_size: once; j_call: TRBJ1-5; cdr3_nt: TGTGCCAGCAGTGACCCATGGCAGGGCCTCTACAATCAGCCCCAGCATTTT; cdr3_aa: CASSDPWQGLYNQPQHF
v_call: TRBV29-1; d_call: .; clone_size: .; j_call: TRBJ2-1; cdr3_nt: TGCAGCGGTGAAAAGGGACCGAACAATGAGCAGTTCTTC; cdr3_aa: CSGEKGPNNEQFF
v_call: TRBV6-5; d_call: TRBD2; clone_size: few; j_call: TRBJ2-7; cdr3_nt: TGTGCCAGCAGCTGGGGACTAGCGGGCACCTACGAGCAGTACTTC; cdr3_aa: CASSWGLAGTYEQYF
v_call: TRBV7-9; d_call: .; clone_size: .; j_call: TRBJ1-1; cdr3_nt: TGTGCCAGCACCAGGGTTGCCGGTAACACTGAAGCTTTCTTT; cdr3_aa: CASTRVAGNTEAFF
v_call: TRBV2; d_call: TRBD1; clone_size: once; j_call: TRBJ1-4; cdr3_nt: TGTGCCAGCAGTGAAGGCAGGGGGATAGAAAAACTGTTTTTT; cdr3_aa: CASSEGRGIEKLFF
v_call: TRBV7-9; d_call: TRBD1; clone_size: .; j_call: TRBJ1-4; cdr3_nt: TGTGCCAGCAGCCAGGGGGATGCAACTAATGAAAAACTGTTTTTT; cdr3_aa: CASSQGDATNEKLFF
v_call: TRBV25-1; d_call: .; clone_size: .; j_call: TRBJ1-2; cdr3_nt: TGTGCCATTTCAACGAGCCATGGGGATAGCTACACCTTC; cdr3_aa: CAISTSHGDSYTF
v_call: TRBV29-1; d_call: .; clone_size: .; j_call: TRBJ2-2; cdr3_nt: TGCAGCGTAAGACAGGCCCCCAGGGGGGAGCTGTTTTTT; cdr3_aa: CSVRQAPRGELFF
v_call: TRBV7-6; d_call: .; clone_size: .; j_call: TRBJ2-1; cdr3_nt: TGTGCCAGCAGCTTAGCGGCTAGCAGCTACAATGAGCAGTTCTTC; cdr3_aa: CASSLAASSYNEQFF
v_call: TRBV23-1; d_call: .; clone_size: few; j_call: TRBJ1-5; cdr3_nt: TGCGCCAGCAGTCACCAAGACGGAATTCAGCCCCAGCATTTT; cdr3_aa: CASSHQDGIQPQHF
v_call: TRBV9; d_call: TRBD2; clone_size: .; j_call: TRBJ2-3; cdr3_nt: TGTGCCAGCAGCGTAGAACTAGCGGGAGGTGGAGATACGCAGTATTTT; cdr3_aa: CASSVELAGGGDTQYF
v_call: TRBV7-9; d_call: .; clone_size: .; j_call: TRBJ2-7; cdr3_nt: TGTGCCAGCAGCCCGGGCTCACGGGAGCAGTACTTC; cdr3_aa: CASSPGSREQYF
v_call: TRBV6-5; d_call: .; clone_size: few; j_call: TRBJ2-1; cdr3_nt: TGTGCCAGCAGTTATTCCTTCGGGACTCAATACAATGAGCAGTTCTTC; cdr3_aa: CASSYSFGTQYNEQFF
v_call: TRBV19; d_call: .; clone_size: .; j_call: TRBJ1-1; cdr3_nt: TGTGCCAGTAGTAACCCGGGGGGTAACACTGAAGCTTTCTTT; cdr3_aa: CASSNPGGNTEAFF
v_call: TRBV30; d_call: TRBD2; clone_size: .; j_call: TRBJ2-1; cdr3_nt: TGTGCCTGGAGTGCTTATAGCGGGGGGAATGAGCAGTTCTTC; cdr3_aa: CAWSAYSGGNEQFF
v_call: TRBV29-1; d_call: .; clone_size: .; j_call: TRBJ2-5; cdr3_nt: TGCAGCGTTGAGGGGATCTGGAACAAGCTGAAAGAGACCCAGTACTTC; cdr3_aa: CSVEGIWNKLKETQYF
v_call: TRBV6-5; d_call: .; clone_size: .; j_call: TRBJ2-7; cdr3_nt: TGTGCCACCCTTGGGCAGGGTTCCTACGAGCAGTACTTC; cdr3_aa: CATLGQGSYEQYF
v_call: TRBV2; d_call: .; clone_size: .; j_call: TRBJ2-1; cdr3_nt: TGTGCCAGCAGTATACGACAGGCGATCTCCTACAATGAGCAGTTCTTC; cdr3_aa: CASSIRQAISYNEQFF
v_call: TRBV1; d_call: .; clone_size: .; j_call: TRBJ2-6; cdr3_nt: .; cdr3_aa: CTSSQPPQVGQGASGANVLTF
v_call: TRBV11-2; d_call: .; clone_size: once; j_call: TRBJ1-5; cdr3_nt: TGTGCCAGCAGCTTAGAGCACAGTCCCTATCAGCCCCAGCATTTT; cdr3_aa: CASSLEHSPYQPQHF
v_call: TRBV28; d_call: TRBD1; clone_size: few; j_call: TRBJ2-7; cdr3_nt: TGTGCCAGCAGTTACCGGGACAGGAGTTACGAGCAGTACTTC; cdr3_aa: CASSYRDRSYEQYF
v_call: TRBV18; d_call: .; clone_size: .; j_call: TRBJ1-1; cdr3_nt: TGTGCCAGCTCACCCCTCGGCAGAGGCACCACTGAAGCTTTCTTT; cdr3_aa: CASSPLGRGTTEAFF